A selection of T cell receptor beta chains follows, all from one sample in a study of patients and donors after allogeneic stem cell transplantation. TCRdb re-called the RT-PCR reads with MiXCR, one entry per CDR3 protein. This table has roughly 1,600 distinct CDR3 sequences, more than 5.5% appearing once. Sequencing was performed on blood, either unsorted or a sorted T cell fraction (not recorded which). All receptors come from a human donor who was either an allogeneic HSCT recipient or a stem cell or donor lymphocyte infusion donor (not recorded which). It is not recorded whose cells these are; they may come from a transplant donor. The CDR3 runs from the conserved cysteine through the conserved F or W. D genes are given only for firm matches. Clone size is given for some rows only: seen once, a few or many times, or a class if the clone is expanded.

clone_size	d_call	v_call	j_call	cdr3_nt	cdr3_aa
large	-	TRBV6-1	TRBJ1-1	TGTGCCAGCCGCCTGGGGGAAAGGGCTGAAGCTTTCTTT	CASRLGERAEAFF
few	TRBD2	TRBV6-1	TRBJ2-1	TGTGCCAGCAGGTGGACTAGCGGCTACAATGAGCAGTTCTTC	CASRWTSGYNEQFF
large	TRBD1	TRBV9	TRBJ2-1	TGTGCCAGCAGCGTAGGGACAGGGGTCAATGAGCAGTTCTTC	CASSVGTGVNEQFF
medium-sized	TRBD1	TRBV6-1	TRBJ2-3	TGTGCCAGCAGGAACCGGGACAGGGCTGAAGATACGCAGTATTTT	CASRNRDRAEDTQYF
few	TRBD2	TRBV11-3	TRBJ2-5	TGTGCCAGCAGCTTAGCGGGAGGGGAGACCCAGTACTTC	CASSLAGGETQYF
few	-	TRBV5-6	TRBJ1-1	TGTGCCAGCAGCTTGGCAGGGAGGGGGTCTTTCTTT	CASSLAGRGSFF
-	-	TRBV6-5	TRBJ2-5	TGTGCCAGCAGTTACGGGGACCTCTTCGGAGAGACCCAGTACTTC	CASSYGDLFGETQYF
medium-sized	-	TRBV19	TRBJ1-5	TGTGCCAGTAGTATCGGGCGCGGTCAGCCCCAGCATTTT	CASSIGRGQPQHF
medium-sized	TRBD2	TRBV7-3	TRBJ2-3	TGTGCCAGCAGCCCACTGGGACTAGCGGAGAGCACAGATACGCAGTATTTT	CASSPLGLAESTDTQYF
large	-	TRBV7-2	TRBJ1-2	TGTGCCAGCAGCTCCAGGACCTATGGCTACACCTTC	CASSSRTYGYTF
-	-	TRBV6-1	TRBJ2-4	TGTGCCAGCTCTTCAGGGGCAGGAAACATTCAGTACTTC	CASSSGAGNIQYF
few	-	TRBV25-1	TRBJ1-1	TGTGCCAGCAGTGAACCGGCGGCAGGAACTGAAGCTTTCTTT	CASSEPAAGTEAFF
few	TRBD1	TRBV3-1	TRBJ1-5	TGTGCCAGCAGCCGCGGACAGGGGGGTCAGCCCCAGCATTTT	CASSRGQGGQPQHF
few	-	TRBV6-2/TRBV6-3	TRBJ2-7	TGTGCCAGCAACAGGGCCGGGGCCTACGAGCAGTACTTC	CASNRAGAYEQYF
few	-	TRBV4-3	TRBJ2-7	TGCGCCAGCAGCCAAGTACAAGCGGGCTCCTACGAGCAGTACTTC	CASSQVQAGSYEQYF
medium-sized	-	TRBV7-6	TRBJ2-1	TGTGCCAGCAGCCAACCCCAAAGAGAGCAGTTCTTC	CASSQPQREQFF
-	-	TRBV9	TRBJ2-6	TGTGCCAGCAGCGTAGAGAAATACCACTCTGGGGCCAACGTCCTGACTTTC	CASSVEKYHSGANVLTF
-	-	TRBV6-5	TRBJ2-7	TGTGCCAGCAGTTATGGCGAGGGGGTCTACGAGCAGTACTTC	CASSYGEGVYEQYF
medium-sized	-	TRBV12-3/TRBV12-4	TRBJ2-3	TGTGCCAGCGGGGCTACAGATACGCAGTATTTT	CASGATDTQYF
few	-	TRBV29-1	TRBJ1-1	TGCAGCGCAAATCCAACAGGTAACACTGAAGCTTTCTTT	CSANPTGNTEAFF
medium-sized	-	TRBV29-1	TRBJ2-7	TGCAGCGTTGAAATTACGGGTTACGAGCAGTACTTC	CSVEITGYEQYF
medium-sized	-	TRBV20-1	TRBJ2-3	TGCAGTGCTCCGGGGGCGGGCACAGATACGCAGTATTTT	CSAPGAGTDTQYF
few	TRBD1	TRBV5-1	TRBJ1-1	TGCGCCAGCAGCCTGGACAGGAGCGAAGCTTTCTTT	CASSLDRSEAFF
-	-	TRBV21-1	TRBJ2-2	TGTGCCAGCAGCAAAGAGGTGGGAGGGACAGGACCTAACACCGGGGAGCTGTTTTTT	CASSKEVGGTGPNTGELFF
few	-	TRBV6-4	TRBJ2-1	TGTGCCAGCATTTACAATGAGCAGTTCTTC	CASIYNEQFF
medium-sized	TRBD2	TRBV11-2	TRBJ2-2	TGTGCCAGCAGCTTAGAACTAGCGGGAGACACCGGGGAGCTGTTTTTT	CASSLELAGDTGELFF
medium-sized	-	TRBV10-2	TRBJ1-2	TGCGCCAGCAGTGACGGAGGAACGGGGTACGGCTACACCTTC	CASSDGGTGYGYTF
medium-sized	TRBD1	TRBV7-6	TRBJ1-1	TGTGCCAGCAGCAACAACAGGGGACCGGCCGAAGCTTTCTTT	CASSNNRGPAEAFF
few	-	TRBV7-2	TRBJ2-3	TGTGCCAGCAGCTTAGATCTCCGCGCAGATACGCAGTATTTT	CASSLDLRADTQYF
large	-	TRBV18	TRBJ2-2	TGTGCCAGCTCACCACCTGGGAGGACCGGGGAGCTGTTTTTT	CASSPPGRTGELFF
hyperexpanded	TRBD1	TRBV9	TRBJ2-1	TGTGCCAGCAGCGTCCGGGACAGCTCCTACAATGAGCAGTTCTTC	CASSVRDSSYNEQFF
medium-sized	-	TRBV2	TRBJ2-3	TGTGCCAGCAGTTCGCTACTAGGTGGTGCAGATACGCAGTATTTT	CASSSLLGGADTQYF
medium-sized	TRBD2	TRBV29-1	TRBJ2-3	TGCAGCGTTGAGAGTCTAGCGGGTGCGGCAGATACGCAGTATTTT	CSVESLAGAADTQYF
few	-	TRBV5-1	TRBJ1-6	TGCGCCAGCAGCCCAACCGGGACCTATAATTCACCCCTCCACTTT	CASSPTGTYNSPLHF
-	TRBD1	TRBV13	TRBJ2-7	TGTGCCAGCAGCTTTGGAGAGACAGGGTCCGAGCAGTACTTC	CASSFGETGSEQYF
medium-sized	-	TRBV5-8	TRBJ2-1	TGTGCCAGCAGCTTACGTACAGGGATACGGGCGATTGAGCAGTTCTTC	CASSLRTGIRAIEQFF
-	-	TRBV6-1	TRBJ2-1	TGTGCCAGCGGGATAGCGGCGTACAATGAGCAGTTCTTC	CASGIAAYNEQFF
large	-	TRBV5-1	TRBJ2-1	TGCGCCAGCAGCTTGTTCGGGGCAAACAATGAGCAGTTCTTC	CASSLFGANNEQFF
medium-sized	-	TRBV29-1	TRBJ1-1	TGCAGCGTTGTGCTTCAGGGTGAAGCTTTCTTT	CSVVLQGEAFF
medium-sized	-	TRBV7-2	TRBJ1-1	TGTGCCACCGAATTGGGTAGGGGCACTGAAGCTTTCTTT	CATELGRGTEAFF
medium-sized	-	TRBV10-3	TRBJ2-7	TGTGCCATCAGTGAGTCAGCCGAGCAGTACTTC	CAISESAEQYF
medium-sized	-	TRBV20-1	TRBJ2-1	TGCAGTGCCCCAATACCGGGACACAATGAGCAGTTCTTC	CSAPIPGHNEQFF
few	-	TRBV7-9	TRBJ2-3	TGTGCCAGCAGATTCGGGCCTAACACAGATACGCAGTATTTT	CASRFGPNTDTQYF
large	-	TRBV29-1	TRBJ2-7	TGCAGCGTTGTGACGGGAAACCGGGCCTACGAGCAGTACTTC	CSVVTGNRAYEQYF
medium-sized	-	TRBV7-7	TRBJ2-5	TGTGCTAGCAGCTTAGCGCTTGGGGTAGAGACCCAGTACTTC	CASSLALGVETQYF
few	-	TRBV5-5	TRBJ2-3	TGTGCCAGCAGCTTGGAGGCAGATACGCAGTATTTT	CASSLEADTQYF
medium-sized	-	TRBV11-3	TRBJ1-1	TGTGCCAGCAGCCGAGGGGAGGGGTACGACACTGAAGCTTTCTTT	CASSRGEGYDTEAFF
-	-	TRBV30	TRBJ2-7	TGTGCCTGGACGTGGGGGGCCGAGCAGTACTTC	CAWTWGAEQYF
few	TRBD1	TRBV4-2	TRBJ2-5	TGTGCCAGCAGACAAACGGGACAGGGCCAAGAGACCCAGTACTTC	CASRQTGQGQETQYF
medium-sized	-	TRBV7-2	TRBJ2-7	TGTGCCAGCAGCCCCCCTTTCGGTGAGCAGTACTTC	CASSPPFGEQYF
large	TRBD2	TRBV4-3	TRBJ2-7	TGCGCCAGCAGCCAAGAAAGCGGGGCTGCCTACGAGCAGTACTTC	CASSQESGAAYEQYF
medium-sized	-	TRBV5-6	TRBJ2-7	TGTGCCAGCAGACTACAGGGAGGAGATGAGCAGTACTTC	CASRLQGGDEQYF
few	TRBD2	TRBV5-1	TRBJ2-1	TGCGCCAGCAGCCTTAGCGGGGGGCCGGTGTATGAGCAGTTCTTC	CASSLSGGPVYEQFF
medium-sized	-	TRBV27	TRBJ2-7	TGTGCCAGCAGTTCACAGATTGTCTACGAGCAGTACTTC	CASSSQIVYEQYF
-	-	TRBV30	TRBJ1-3	TGTGCCTCTGAACGATACGGTTCCAGCTCTGGAAACACCATATATTTT	CASERYGSSSGNTIYF
medium-sized	-	TRBV10-3	TRBJ1-1	TGTGCCATCAGTGACAGCAACACTGAAGCTTTCTTT	CAISDSNTEAFF
large	TRBD2	TRBV12-3/TRBV12-4	TRBJ2-5	TGTGCCAGCAGTTTATCCCTAGCGGGGGTGGAGACCCAGTACTTC	CASSLSLAGVETQYF
-	-	TRBV11-1	TRBJ2-1	TGTGCCAGCAGCTTAACCGGGAGCAATGAGCAGTTCTTC	CASSLTGSNEQFF
medium-sized	-	TRBV5-5	TRBJ1-3	TGTGCCAGCAGGGGAACGAGCTCTGGAAACACCATATATTTT	CASRGTSSGNTIYF